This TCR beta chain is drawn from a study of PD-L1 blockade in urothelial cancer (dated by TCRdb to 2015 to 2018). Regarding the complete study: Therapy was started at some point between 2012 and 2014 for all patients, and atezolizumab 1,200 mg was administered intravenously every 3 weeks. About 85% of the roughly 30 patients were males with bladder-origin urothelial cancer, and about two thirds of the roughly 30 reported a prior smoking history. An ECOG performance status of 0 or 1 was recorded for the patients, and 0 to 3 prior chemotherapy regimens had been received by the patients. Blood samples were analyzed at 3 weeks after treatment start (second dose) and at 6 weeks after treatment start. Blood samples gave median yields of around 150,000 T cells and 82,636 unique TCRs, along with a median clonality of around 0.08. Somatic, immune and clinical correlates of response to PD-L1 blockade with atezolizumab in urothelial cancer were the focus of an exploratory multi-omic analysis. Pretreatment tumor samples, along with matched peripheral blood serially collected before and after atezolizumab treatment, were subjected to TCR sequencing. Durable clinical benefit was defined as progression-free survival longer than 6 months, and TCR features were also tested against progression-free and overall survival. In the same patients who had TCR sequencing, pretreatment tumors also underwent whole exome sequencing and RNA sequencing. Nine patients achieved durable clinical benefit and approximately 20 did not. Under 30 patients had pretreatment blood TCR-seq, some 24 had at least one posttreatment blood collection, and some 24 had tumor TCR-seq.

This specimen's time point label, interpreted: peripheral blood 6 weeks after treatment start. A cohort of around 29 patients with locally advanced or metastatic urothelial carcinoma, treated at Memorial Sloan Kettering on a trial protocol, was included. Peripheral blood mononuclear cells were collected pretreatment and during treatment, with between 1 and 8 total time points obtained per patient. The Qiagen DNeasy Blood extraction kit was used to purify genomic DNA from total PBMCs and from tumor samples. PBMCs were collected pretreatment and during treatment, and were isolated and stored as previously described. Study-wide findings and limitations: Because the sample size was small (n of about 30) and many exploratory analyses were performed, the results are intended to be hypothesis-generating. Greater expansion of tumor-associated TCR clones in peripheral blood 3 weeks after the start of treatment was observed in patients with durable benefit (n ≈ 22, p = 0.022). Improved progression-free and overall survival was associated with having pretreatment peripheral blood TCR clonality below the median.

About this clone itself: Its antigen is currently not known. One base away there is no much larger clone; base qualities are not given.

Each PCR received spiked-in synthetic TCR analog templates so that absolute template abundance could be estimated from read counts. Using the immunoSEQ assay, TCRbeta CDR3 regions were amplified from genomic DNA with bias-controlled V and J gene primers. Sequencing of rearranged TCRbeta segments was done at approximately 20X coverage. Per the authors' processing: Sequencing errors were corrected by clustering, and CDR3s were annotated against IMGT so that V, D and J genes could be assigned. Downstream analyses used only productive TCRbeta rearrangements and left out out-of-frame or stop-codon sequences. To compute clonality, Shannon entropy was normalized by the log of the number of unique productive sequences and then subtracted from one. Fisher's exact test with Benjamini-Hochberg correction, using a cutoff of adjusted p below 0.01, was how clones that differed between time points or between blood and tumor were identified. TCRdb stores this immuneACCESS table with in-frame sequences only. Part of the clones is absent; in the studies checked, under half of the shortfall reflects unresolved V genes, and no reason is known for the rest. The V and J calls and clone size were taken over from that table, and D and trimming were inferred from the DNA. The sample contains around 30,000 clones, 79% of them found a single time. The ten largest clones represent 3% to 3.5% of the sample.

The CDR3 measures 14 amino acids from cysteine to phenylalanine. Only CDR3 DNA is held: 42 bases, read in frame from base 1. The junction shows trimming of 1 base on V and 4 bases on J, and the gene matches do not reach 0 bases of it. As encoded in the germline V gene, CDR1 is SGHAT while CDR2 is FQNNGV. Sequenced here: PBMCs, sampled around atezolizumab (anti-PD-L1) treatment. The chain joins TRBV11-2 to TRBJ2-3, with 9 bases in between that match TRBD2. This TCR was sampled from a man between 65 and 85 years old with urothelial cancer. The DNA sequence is TGTGCCAGCAGCTTAGCTAGCGGGGCAGATACGCAGTATTTT. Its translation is CASSLASGADTQYF.